The clone carrying this T cell receptor beta chain was picked up a small number of times. The antigen remains undetermined. The data belong to a study of shared clonotypes between healthy human individuals. Study-level points and caveats: Unshared clonotypes carried lower generation probabilities than those common to all four donors. Tissue TCR repertoires likely differ from these blood-only repertoires.

Profiling relied on immunoSEQ multiplex PCR, and the TCRdb table lists in-frame clones only, not all of them. The sample comprises around 99,000 clones, over 60% of which are singletons, and 50% rests with the top ten. V was pared by 5 bases and J by 3 bases, with 8 bases of the junction left unmatched. The CDR3 is 15 amino acids. Germline V gene lookup returns CDR1 SNHLY and CDR2 FYNNEI. Both CD45RO+ cells and CCR7-negative CD45RA+ TemRA cells were combined to make up CD8 memory. This TCR derives from a man aged 25 to 40 in good health. The sample was memory CD8+ T cells sorted from blood. Noted subset: CD45RO+ cells pooled with CCR7-negative TemRA cells. The gene calls are TRBV2 and TRBJ2-5, with 8 bases matching TRBD2. CDR3 DNA: TGTGCCAGCAGTCCCCTACGAGCGGGAGAAGAGACCCAGTACTTC. Protein sequence: CASSPLRAGEETQYF.